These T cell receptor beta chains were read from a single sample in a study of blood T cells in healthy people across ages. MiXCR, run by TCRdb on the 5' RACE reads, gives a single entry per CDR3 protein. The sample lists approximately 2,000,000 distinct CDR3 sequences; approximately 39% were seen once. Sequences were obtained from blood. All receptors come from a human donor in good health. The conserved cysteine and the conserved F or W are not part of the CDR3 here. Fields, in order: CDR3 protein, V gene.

CDR3 protein: ASSSRTRGTENIQY; V gene: TRBV7-8
CDR3 protein: SVERTGDGYT; V gene: TRBV29-1
CDR3 protein: ASSQARQTRGIQY; V gene: TRBV4-3
CDR3 protein: ASSAQNRDTQY; V gene: TRBV12-3/TRBV12-4
CDR3 protein: ASSGSGGRAGELF; V gene: TRBV2
CDR3 protein: ASRIIRDTLFEQY; V gene: TRBV6-5
CDR3 protein: ASSSTGWNYGYT; V gene: TRBV7-9
CDR3 protein: ASSPRIAGGPTYQETQY; V gene: TRBV4-3
CDR3 protein: ASSLLGQGYT; V gene: TRBV5-6
CDR3 protein: ASSFSPRQGVVGWQY; V gene: TRBV7-3
CDR3 protein: ASSDWYVRYEQY; V gene: TRBV6-1
CDR3 protein: ASSFVRSLAKNIQY; V gene: TRBV12-3/TRBV12-4
CDR3 protein: SASDRGDSSYEQY; V gene: TRBV20-1
CDR3 protein: ASSQEGMGPIDIQY; V gene: TRBV3-1
CDR3 protein: ASRLGGRRASQITDTQY; V gene: TRBV5-1
CDR3 protein: SVTGTGSSYNEQF; V gene: TRBV29-1
CDR3 protein: ATSRDWGGQPQH; V gene: TRBV15
CDR3 protein: ATSPSSGVQPQH; V gene: TRBV15
CDR3 protein: SVLMRGSYNEQF; V gene: TRBV29-1
CDR3 protein: ASSFAPVHRNYKQY; V gene: TRBV11-2
CDR3 protein: ASSQLTGANQPQH; V gene: TRBV4-3
CDR3 protein: ASSQDRAQY; V gene: TRBV3-1
CDR3 protein: ASSESGKNEQY; V gene: TRBV25-1
CDR3 protein: ASSQVTGLDQPQH; V gene: TRBV4-1
CDR3 protein: ASSIRDRNSPLH; V gene: TRBV19